The 21 T cell receptor beta chains given below trace back to one sample, sequenced in a study of CD8 T cells in ankylosing spondylitis. TCRdb re-called the 5' RACE reads with MiXCR, one entry per CDR3 protein. This sample has some 150,000 distinct CDR3 sequences; about an eighth occur once, and the top ten carry roughly 4%. The source material was blood, either unsorted or a sorted T cell fraction (not recorded which). The receptors stem from a female donor with ankylosing spondylitis or in good health (not recorded which).

This clonotype has at least ten counts. The rearrangement uses TRBV29-1 and TRBJ2-2, with TRBD1 identical over 8 bases. The CDR3 runs to 16 residues. The germline V gene encodes CDR1 SQVTM and CDR2 ANQGSEA. J was trimmed by 4 bases and V by 7 bases; bases with no gene match: 14. CDR3 amino acids: CSASPSGGIGTGELFF. DNA of the CDR3: TGCAGCGCTTCCCCCTCAGGGGGCATTGGCACCGGGGAGCTGTTTTTT.

This clonotype was recorded a few times. The chain uses TRBV6-4 and TRBJ1-4; no clear D gene. Trimming removed 5 bases at V and 7 bases at J, with 17 bases between. Germline loops: CDR1 MRHNA, CDR2 SNTAGT. This CDR3 comprises 15 residues. The CDR3 nucleotides read TGTGCCAGCAGTCCCCCCGGGCTCGGCGGTGAAAAACTGTTTTTT. Its translation is CASSPPGLGGEKLFF.

The chain couples TRBV5-1 to TRBJ2-1; 9 positions agree with TRBD2. The CDR3 sequence is 16 residues long. The germline gives CDR1 SGHRS, CDR2 YFSETQ. J was trimmed by 9 bases and V by 2 bases; bases with no gene match: 12. CDR3 sequence: CASSLSPGSGRGEQFF. DNA for the CDR3: TGCGCCAGCAGCTTAAGCCCCGGTAGCGGGAGAGGTGAGCAGTTCTTC.

This clonotype was counted many times. The chain carries TRBV29-1 and TRBJ2-3; no firm D call. CDR3 length: 12 residues. Trimming took off 3 bases at V and 6 bases at J, with 10 bases between the two ends. In germline, CDR1 is SQVTM, CDR2 ANQGSEA. The CDR3 DNA follows: TGCAGCGTTGAGAAGTTCTTGGATACGCAGTATTTT. Its translation: CSVEKFLDTQYF.

The table lists this clonotype with many counts. The rearrangement joins TRBV4-2 to TRBJ1-1, with D uncertain. This CDR3 comprises 11 residues. The germline gives CDR1 LGHNA, CDR2 YNFKEQ. V lost 1 base and J 9 bases, leaving 6 bases between the germline ends. The CDR3 here is CASSQALQAFF. The CDR3 bases are TGTGCCAGCAGCCAAGCACTCCAAGCTTTCTTT.

Ten or more counts support this clonotype. This chain links TRBV28 with TRBJ1-4; D ambiguous. The CDR3 runs to 15 residues. The V end was cut by 1 base, the J end by 4 bases, with 10 bases between. CDR1 and CDR2 (germline): MDHEN, SYDVKM. CDR3 amino acids: CASSLSAVLNEKLFF. In nucleotides, the CDR3 is TGTGCCAGCAGTTTATCGGCGGTACTTAATGAAAAACTGTTTTTT. The full variable domain, with the rest looked up from reference TRBV28 and TRBJ1-4, is DVKVTQSSRYLVKRTGEKVFLECVQDMDHENMFWYRQDPGLGLRLIYFSYDVKMKEKGDIPEGYSVSREKKERFSLILESASTNQTSMYLCASSLSAVLNEKLFFGSGTQLSVL.

Many counts were recorded for this clonotype. The chain couples TRBV11-2 to TRBJ1-3; D is unclear. The V gene lost 4 bases and the J gene lost 4 bases, with 8 bases spanning the gap. Germline CDR1 is SGHAT and CDR2 is FQNNGV. The CDR3 is 13 amino acids. Here the CDR3 DNA reads TGTGCCAGCAGCTCCCAGCTCGGAAACACCATATATTTT. This sequence encodes CASSSQLGNTIYF.

This clonotype was observed at least ten times. The chain links TRBV20-1 to TRBJ1-1; D is uncertain. The V gene lost 6 bases and the J gene lost 1 base, with 12 bases spanning the gap. The CDR3 length is 13 residues. CDR1 and CDR2 from the germline V gene are DFQATT and SNEGSKA (reference sequence). The CDR3 region has the DNA TGCAGTGCCCCCCGCTGGGAGAACACTGAAGCTTTCTTT. It codes for CSAPRWENTEAFF.

This clonotype was seen at least ten times. This sequence joins TRBV28 and TRBJ1-2; 8 positions agree with TRBD1. V shed 6 bases and J 6 bases; nucleotides not matched to a gene: 9. The CDR3 consists of 14 residues. Germline CDR1 reads MDHEN; CDR2 reads SYDVKM. The CDR3 DNA is TGTGCCAGCAGAGTGGGACAGGTTCAGGATGGCTACACCTTC. Translating gives CASRVGQVQDGYTF.

This clonotype was detected many times. The rearrangement links TRBV7-9 to TRBJ2-3, with TRBD2 matching 9 bases. V lost 2 bases and J lost 4; bases outside the gene matches: 7. This CDR3 region has 16 residues. Germline loops: CDR1 SEHNR, CDR2 FQNEAQ (reference sequence). CDR3 protein: CASSLNSGRRSDTQYF. CDR3 sequence (DNA): TGTGCCAGCAGCTTAAATAGCGGGAGAAGGTCAGATACGCAGTATTTT.

This clonotype appeared a few times. J is TRBJ1-2 and V is TRBV12-3 or TRBV12-4; 12 bases match TRBD1. V lost 4 bases and J lost 9; bases outside the gene matches: 12. There are 16 residues in the CDR3. The CDR3, as DNA: TGTGCCAGCAGTTCCGGGACAGGGGGCTTAATTCGTCGCTACACCTTC. Translation gives CASSSGTGGLIRRYTF.

This clonotype was observed a few times. The chain employs TRBV20-1 and TRBJ2-5, with 10 bases aligning to TRBD2. The germline gives CDR1 DFQATT, CDR2 SNEGSKA (reference sequence). CDR3 size: 15 residues. The junction had 10 bases not matched to a gene; V was cut back by 4 bases and J by 5 bases. CDR3 amino acids: CSAMGSAGGEETQYF. DNA for the CDR3: TGCAGTGCTATGGGATCAGCGGGAGGGGAGGAGACCCAGTACTTC.

This clonotype occurred many times. The chain is built from TRBV28 and TRBJ1-4; D not resolved. Trimming removed 6 bases from V and 8 bases from J, with 19 bases in between. CDR3 size: 15 residues. The germline V gene encodes CDR1 MDHEN and CDR2 SYDVKM. The CDR3 DNA reads TGTGCCAGCAGGAAATTATGGGAGACAAGAGAAAAACTGTTTTTT. Residues: CASRKLWETREKLFF.

This chain uses TRBV20-1 with TRBJ1-2; the match to TRBD1 covers 7 bases. V gave up 0 bases and J gave up 4 bases; unmatched junction bases: 8. CDR3 length: 15 amino acids. The germline V gene has CDR1 DFQATT and CDR2 SNEGSKA (reference sequence). Here the CDR3 reads CSARDSGTVGYGYTF. For the CDR3, the DNA is TGCAGTGCTAGAGACTCCGGGACAGTTGGCTATGGCTACACCTTC.

This clonotype came up many times. The chain has TRBV5-1 and TRBJ2-1; 8 nucleotides match TRBD2. V shed 4 bases and J 5 bases; nucleotides not matched to a gene: 14. The germline V gene has CDR1 SGHRS and CDR2 YFSETQ. The CDR3 is made up of 17 amino acids. The CDR3 nucleotides are TGCGCCAGCAGCGATCAAGGCGGGGGGCCCTCAAACAATGAGCAGTTCTTC. Translation gives CASSDQGGGPSNNEQFF. Variable domain in full (rest from reference TRBV5-1 and TRBJ2-1): KAGVTQTPRYLIKTRGQQVTLSCSPISGHRSVSWYQQTPGQGLQFLFEYFSETQRNKGNFPGRFSGRQFSNSRSEMNVSTLELGDSALYLCASSDQGGGPSNNEQFFGPGTRLTVL.

The V and J genes are TRBV30 and TRBJ1-2, with 8 bases that match TRBD1. V trimming: 4 bases; J trimming: 13 bases; junction bases outside the gene matches: 8. Germline V CDR1 and CDR2: GTSNPN, SVGIG (reference sequence). This CDR3 has 11 amino acids. This CDR3 is CAWNMAGGRTF. In DNA form, the CDR3 reads TGTGCCTGGAATATGGCAGGGGGCCGCACCTTC.

This clonotype was recorded at least ten times. The V and J genes are TRBV10-3 and TRBJ2-2; the match to TRBD1 covers 8 bases. Germline V gene lookup returns CDR1 ENHRY and CDR2 SYGVKD. CDR3 length equals 15 residues. Losses at the gene ends were 4 bases for V and 2 bases for J; bases not matched to a gene: 3. The CDR3 coding sequence is TGTGCCATCAGTGCCGGGACAGGCAACACCGGGGAGCTGTTTTTT. Translating it yields CAISAGTGNTGELFF.

This clonotype was detected only a few times. The chain uses TRBV7-9 and TRBJ2-5; D uncertain. Germline assignment: CDR1 SEHNR and CDR2 FQNEAQ (reference sequence). V gave up 5 bases and J gave up 2 bases, with 9 bases separating them. The CDR3 runs to 13 residues. CDR3 in amino acids: CASSGVQQETQYF. CDR3 DNA sequence: TGTGCCAGCAGCGGAGTACAGCAAGAGACCCAGTACTTC.

This clonotype was recorded a few times. The rearrangement links TRBV3-1 to TRBJ1-3; unclear D gene. The germline V gene has CDR1 LGHDT and CDR2 YNNKEL (reference sequence). Trimming removed 0 bases at V and 0 bases at J, with 9 bases between. The CDR3 has 16 amino acids. The CDR3 DNA reads as TGTGCCAGCAGCCAAGATCCGGATTTCTCTGGAAACACCATATATTTT. Its protein product is CASSQDPDFSGNTIYF.

For this clonotype: Being one base from a much bigger clone, this may be a read error. The chain recombines TRBV7-6 with TRBJ1-2, with 7 positions matching TRBD1. This CDR3 is built from 13 residues. The germline gives CDR1 SGHVS, CDR2 FNYEAQ. The CDR3 sequence: CASSPEQGPGCTF. Written as DNA, the CDR3 is TGTGCCAGCAGTCCCGAACAGGGGCCAGGCTGCACCTTC.

There are a few counts of this clonotype. The V call is TRBV12-3 or TRBV12-4, the J call TRBJ1-5, with TRBD1 as a possible D gene (6 bases). Trimming removed 2 bases at V and 4 bases at J, with 12 bases between. The CDR3 length is 15 residues. In nucleotides, the CDR3 is TGTGCCAGCAGTTTAAACAGGGAACTAAATCAGCCCCAGCATTTT. Translation gives CASSLNRELNQPQHF.